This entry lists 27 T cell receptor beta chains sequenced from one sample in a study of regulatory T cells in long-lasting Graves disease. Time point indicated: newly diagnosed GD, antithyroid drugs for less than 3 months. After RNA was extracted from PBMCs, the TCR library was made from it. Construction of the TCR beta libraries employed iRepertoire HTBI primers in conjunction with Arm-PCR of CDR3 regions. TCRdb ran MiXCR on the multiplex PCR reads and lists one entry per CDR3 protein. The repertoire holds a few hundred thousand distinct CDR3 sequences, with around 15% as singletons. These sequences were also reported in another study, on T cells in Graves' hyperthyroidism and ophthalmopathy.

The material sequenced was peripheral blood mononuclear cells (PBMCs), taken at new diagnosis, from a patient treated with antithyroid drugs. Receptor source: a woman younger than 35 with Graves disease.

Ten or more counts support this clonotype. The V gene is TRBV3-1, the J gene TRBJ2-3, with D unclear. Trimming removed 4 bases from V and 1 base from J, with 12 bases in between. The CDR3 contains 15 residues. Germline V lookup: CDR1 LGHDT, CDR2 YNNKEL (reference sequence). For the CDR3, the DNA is TGTGCCAGCAGCCTTCAACTACACCGCACAGATACGCAGTATTTT. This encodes CASSLQLHRTDTQYF.

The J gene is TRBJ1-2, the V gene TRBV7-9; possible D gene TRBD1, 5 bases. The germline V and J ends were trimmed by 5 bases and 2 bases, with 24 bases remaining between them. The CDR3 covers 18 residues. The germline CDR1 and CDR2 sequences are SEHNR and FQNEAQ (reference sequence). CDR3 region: CASSGEGPGRKINYGYTF. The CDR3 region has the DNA TGTGCCAGCAGCGGCGAGGGTCCGGGACGGAAGATAAACTATGGCTACACCTTC.

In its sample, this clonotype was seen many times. CDR3: CASSLAQEEGGNEQFF. CDR3 nucleotides: TGTGCCAGCAGCTTAGCCCAAGAAGAAGGGGGCAATGAGCAGTTCTTC. The chain combines TRBV11-2 with TRBJ2-1; possibly TRBD1 for D (6 bases). With 1 base removed from V and 6 bases from J, the gap between germline ends came to 16 bases. The CDR3 is 16 residues long. Per the germline V gene, CDR1 is SGHAT and CDR2 is FQNNGV.

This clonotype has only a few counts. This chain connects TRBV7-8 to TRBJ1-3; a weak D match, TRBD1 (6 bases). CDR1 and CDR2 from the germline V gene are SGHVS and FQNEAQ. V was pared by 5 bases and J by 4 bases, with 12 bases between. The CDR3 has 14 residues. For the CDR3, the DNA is TGTGCCAGCAGCCACAGGGACCGAGGAAACACCATATATTTT. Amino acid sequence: CASSHRDRGNTIYF.

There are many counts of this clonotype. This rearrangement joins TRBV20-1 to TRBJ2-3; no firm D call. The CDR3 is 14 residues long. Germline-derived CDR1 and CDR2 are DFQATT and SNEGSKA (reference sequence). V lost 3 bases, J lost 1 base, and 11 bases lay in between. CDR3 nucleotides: TGCAGTGCTAGCGGTCTAGGAGGCACAGATACGCAGTATTTT. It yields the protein CSASGLGGTDTQYF.

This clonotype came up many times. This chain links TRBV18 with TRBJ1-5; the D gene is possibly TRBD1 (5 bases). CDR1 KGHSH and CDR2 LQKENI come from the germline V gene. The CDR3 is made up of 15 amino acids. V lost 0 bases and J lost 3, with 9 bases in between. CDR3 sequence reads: CASSPPEGPNQPQHF. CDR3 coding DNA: TGTGCCAGCTCACCACCGGAGGGACCCAATCAGCCCCAGCATTTT.

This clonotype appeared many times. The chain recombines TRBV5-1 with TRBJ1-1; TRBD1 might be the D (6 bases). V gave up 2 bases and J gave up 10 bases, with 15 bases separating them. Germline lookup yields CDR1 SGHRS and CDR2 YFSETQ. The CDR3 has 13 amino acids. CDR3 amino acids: CASSLNTGMIAFF. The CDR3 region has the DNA TGCGCCAGCAGCTTAAACACAGGGATGATAGCTTTCTTT.

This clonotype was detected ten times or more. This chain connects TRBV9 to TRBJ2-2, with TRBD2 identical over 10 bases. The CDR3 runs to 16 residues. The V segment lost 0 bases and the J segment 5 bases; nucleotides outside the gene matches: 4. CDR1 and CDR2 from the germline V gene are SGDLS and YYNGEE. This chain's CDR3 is CASSVVAGGPTGELFF. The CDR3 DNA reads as TGTGCCAGCAGCGTAGTAGCGGGGGGTCCTACCGGGGAGCTGTTTTTT.

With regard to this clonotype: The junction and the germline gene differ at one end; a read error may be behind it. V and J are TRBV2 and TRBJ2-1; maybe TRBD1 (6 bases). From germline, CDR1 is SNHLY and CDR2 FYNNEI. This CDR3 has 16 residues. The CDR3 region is CASAERAGVGDNGQFF. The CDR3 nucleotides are TGTGCCAGCGCCGAAAGGGCTGGCGTTGGGGACAATGGGCAGTTCTTC.

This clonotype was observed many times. The CDR3 DNA is TGCGCCAGCAGCCCGTCGGAGCTAGTACCCTACAATGAGCAGTTCTTC. Translated: CASSPSELVPYNEQFF. The chain has TRBV5-1 and TRBJ2-1; D unclear. The CDR3 sequence is 16 residues long. Per germline, CDR1 SGHRS and CDR2 YFSETQ. V lost 4 bases, J lost 2 bases, and 16 bases lay in between.

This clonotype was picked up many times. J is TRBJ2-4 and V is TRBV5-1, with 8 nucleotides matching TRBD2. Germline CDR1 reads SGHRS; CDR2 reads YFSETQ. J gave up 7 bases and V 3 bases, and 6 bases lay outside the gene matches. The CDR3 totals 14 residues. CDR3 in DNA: TGCGCCAGCAGCTCTGCGGGGGGTGGTAACATTCAGTACTTC. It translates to CASSSAGGGNIQYF.

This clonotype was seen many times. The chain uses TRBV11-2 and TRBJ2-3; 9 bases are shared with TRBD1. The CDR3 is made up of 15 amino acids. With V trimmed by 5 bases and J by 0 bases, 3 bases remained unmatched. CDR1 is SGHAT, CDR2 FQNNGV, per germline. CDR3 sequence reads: CASSGGQGSTDTQYF. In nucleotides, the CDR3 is TGTGCCAGCAGCGGCGGACAGGGGAGCACAGATACGCAGTATTTT.

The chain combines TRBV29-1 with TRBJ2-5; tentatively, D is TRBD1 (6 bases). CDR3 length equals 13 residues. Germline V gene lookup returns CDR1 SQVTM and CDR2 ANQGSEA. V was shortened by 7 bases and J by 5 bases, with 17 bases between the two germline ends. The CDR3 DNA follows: TGCAGCGCGGGGCAGCCCCAGGGGGAGACCCAGTACTTC. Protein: CSAGQPQGETQYF. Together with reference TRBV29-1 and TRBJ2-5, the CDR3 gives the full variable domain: SAVISQKPSRDICQRGTSLTIQCQVDSQVTMMFWYRQQPGQSLTLIATANQGSEATYESGFVIDKFPISRPNLTFSTLTVSNMSPEDSSIYLCSAGQPQGETQYFGPGTRLLVL.

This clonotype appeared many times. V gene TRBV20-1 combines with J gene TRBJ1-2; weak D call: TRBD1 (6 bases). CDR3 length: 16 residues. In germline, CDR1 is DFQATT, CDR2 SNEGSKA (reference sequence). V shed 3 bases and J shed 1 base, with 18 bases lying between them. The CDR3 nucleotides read TGCAGTGCTAGGCAACTTGGACAGCAACTTAACTATGGCTACACCTTC. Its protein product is CSARQLGQQLNYGYTF.

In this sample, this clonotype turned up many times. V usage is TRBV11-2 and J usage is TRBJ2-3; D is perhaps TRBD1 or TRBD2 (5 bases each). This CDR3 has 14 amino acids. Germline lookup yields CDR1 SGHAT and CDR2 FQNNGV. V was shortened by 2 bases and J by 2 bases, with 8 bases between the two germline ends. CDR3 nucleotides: TGTGCCAGCAGCTTACTGGGACCCACAGATACGCAGTATTTT. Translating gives CASSLLGPTDTQYF.

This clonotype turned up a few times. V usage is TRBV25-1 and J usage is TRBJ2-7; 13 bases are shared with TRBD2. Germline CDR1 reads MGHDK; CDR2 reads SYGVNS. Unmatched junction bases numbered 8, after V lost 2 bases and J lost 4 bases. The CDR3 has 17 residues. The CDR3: CASSEPRTSGSRYEQYF. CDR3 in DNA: TGTGCCAGCAGTGAACCACGGACTAGCGGGAGTAGGTACGAGCAGTACTTC.

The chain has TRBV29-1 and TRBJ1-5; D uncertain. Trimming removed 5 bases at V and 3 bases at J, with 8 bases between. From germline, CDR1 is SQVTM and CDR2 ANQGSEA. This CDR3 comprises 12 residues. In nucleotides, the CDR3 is TGCAGCGTTCTAGGTATCAATCAGCCCCAGCATTTT. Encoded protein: CSVLGINQPQHF.

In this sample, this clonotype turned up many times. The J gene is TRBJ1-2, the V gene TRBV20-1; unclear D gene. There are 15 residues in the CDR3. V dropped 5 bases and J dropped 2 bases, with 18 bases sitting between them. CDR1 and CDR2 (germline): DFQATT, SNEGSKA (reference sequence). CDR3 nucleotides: TGCAGTGCTCCCGCGACGGGCAGTTCGAACTATGGCTACACCTTC. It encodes CSAPATGSSNYGYTF.

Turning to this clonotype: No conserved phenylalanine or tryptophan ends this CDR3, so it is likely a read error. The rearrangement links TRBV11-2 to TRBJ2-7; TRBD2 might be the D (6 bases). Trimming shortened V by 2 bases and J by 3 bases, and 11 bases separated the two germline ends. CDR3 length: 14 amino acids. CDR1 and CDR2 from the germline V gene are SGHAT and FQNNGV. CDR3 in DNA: TGTGCCAGCAGCTTAATTAGCGGTAGCTACGAGCAGTACTTA. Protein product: CASSLISGSYEQYL.

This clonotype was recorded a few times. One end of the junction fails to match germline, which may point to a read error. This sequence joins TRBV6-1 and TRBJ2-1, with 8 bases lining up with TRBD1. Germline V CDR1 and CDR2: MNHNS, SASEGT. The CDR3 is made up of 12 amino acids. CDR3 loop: CASSEAVGQVNF. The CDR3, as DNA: TGTGCCAGCAGTGAAGCGGTGGGACAGGTTAACTTC.

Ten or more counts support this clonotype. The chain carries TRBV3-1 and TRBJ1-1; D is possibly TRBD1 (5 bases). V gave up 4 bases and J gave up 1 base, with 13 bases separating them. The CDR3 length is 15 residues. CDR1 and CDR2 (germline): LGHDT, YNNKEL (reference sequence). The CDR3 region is CASSLTATGNTEAFF. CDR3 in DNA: TGTGCCAGCAGCCTCACGGCAACAGGGAACACTGAAGCTTTCTTT.

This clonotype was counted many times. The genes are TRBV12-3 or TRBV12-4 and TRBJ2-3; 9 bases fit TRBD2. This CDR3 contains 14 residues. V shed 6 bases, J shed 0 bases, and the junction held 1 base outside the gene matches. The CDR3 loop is CASRLAGSTDTQYF. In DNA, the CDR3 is TGTGCCAGCAGGCTAGCGGGAAGCACAGATACGCAGTATTTT.

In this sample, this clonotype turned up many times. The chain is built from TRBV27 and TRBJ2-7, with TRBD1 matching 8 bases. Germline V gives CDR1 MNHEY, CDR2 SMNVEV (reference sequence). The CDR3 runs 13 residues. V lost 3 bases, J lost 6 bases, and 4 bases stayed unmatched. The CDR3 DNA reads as TGTGCCAGCAGTTTGGGACAGGCTAGCGAGCAGTACTTC. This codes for CASSLGQASEQYF.

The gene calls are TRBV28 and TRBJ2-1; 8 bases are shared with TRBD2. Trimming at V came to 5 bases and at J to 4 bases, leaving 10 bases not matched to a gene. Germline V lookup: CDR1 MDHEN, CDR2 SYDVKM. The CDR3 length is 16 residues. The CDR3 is CASSRLARTAYNEQFF. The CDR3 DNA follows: TGTGCCAGCAGTCGACTAGCGCGTACCGCTTACAATGAGCAGTTCTTC.

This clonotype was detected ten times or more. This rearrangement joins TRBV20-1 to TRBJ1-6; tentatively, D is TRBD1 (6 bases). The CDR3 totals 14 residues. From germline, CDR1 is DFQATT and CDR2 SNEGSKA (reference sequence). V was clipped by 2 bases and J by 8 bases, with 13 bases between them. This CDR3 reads CSARPGTSDSPLHF. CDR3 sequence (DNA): TGCAGTGCTAGACCTGGGACATCGGATTCACCCCTCCACTTT.

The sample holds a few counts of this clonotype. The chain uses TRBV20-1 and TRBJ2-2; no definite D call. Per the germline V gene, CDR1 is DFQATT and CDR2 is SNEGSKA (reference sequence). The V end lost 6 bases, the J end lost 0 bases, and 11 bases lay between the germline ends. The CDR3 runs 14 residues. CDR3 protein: CSAPARANTGELFF. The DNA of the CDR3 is TGCAGTGCCCCCGCCCGCGCGAACACCGGGGAGCTGTTTTTT.

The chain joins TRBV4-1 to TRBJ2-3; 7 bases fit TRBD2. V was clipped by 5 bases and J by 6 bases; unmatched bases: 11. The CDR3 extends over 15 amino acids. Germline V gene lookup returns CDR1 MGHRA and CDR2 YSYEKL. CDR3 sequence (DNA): TGCGCCAGCAGCAACGCGGCGGGGGTACCCGATACGCAGTATTTT. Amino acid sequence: CASSNAAGVPDTQYF.